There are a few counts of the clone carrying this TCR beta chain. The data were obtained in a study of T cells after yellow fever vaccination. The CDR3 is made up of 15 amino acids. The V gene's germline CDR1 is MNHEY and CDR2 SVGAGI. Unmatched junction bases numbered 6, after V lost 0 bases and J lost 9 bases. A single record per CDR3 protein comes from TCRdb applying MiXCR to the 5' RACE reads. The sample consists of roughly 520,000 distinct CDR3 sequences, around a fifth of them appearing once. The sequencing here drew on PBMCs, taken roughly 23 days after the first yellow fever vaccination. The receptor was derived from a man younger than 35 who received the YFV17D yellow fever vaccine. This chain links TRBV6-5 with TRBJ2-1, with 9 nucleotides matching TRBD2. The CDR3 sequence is CASSYSASGDGEQFF. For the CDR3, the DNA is TGTGCCAGCAGTTACTCGGCTAGCGGGGACGGTGAGCAGTTCTTC.